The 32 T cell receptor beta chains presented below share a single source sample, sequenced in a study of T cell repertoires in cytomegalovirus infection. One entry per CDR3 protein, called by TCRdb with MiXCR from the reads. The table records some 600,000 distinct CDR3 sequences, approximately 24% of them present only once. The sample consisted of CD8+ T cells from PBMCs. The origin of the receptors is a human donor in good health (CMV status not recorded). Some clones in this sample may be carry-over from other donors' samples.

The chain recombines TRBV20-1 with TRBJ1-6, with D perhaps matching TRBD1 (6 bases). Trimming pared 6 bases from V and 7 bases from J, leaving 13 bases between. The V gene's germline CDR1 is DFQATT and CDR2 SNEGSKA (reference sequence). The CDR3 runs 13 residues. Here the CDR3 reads CSARGRGNSPLHF. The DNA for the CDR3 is TGCAGTGCCCGGGGGCGGGGGAATTCACCCCTCCACTTT.

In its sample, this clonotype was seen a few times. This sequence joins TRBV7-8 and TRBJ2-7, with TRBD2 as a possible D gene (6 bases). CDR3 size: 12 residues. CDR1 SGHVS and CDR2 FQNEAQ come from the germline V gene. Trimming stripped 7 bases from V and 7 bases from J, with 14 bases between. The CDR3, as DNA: TGTGCCAGCACTTCCGGGGGAACTGAGCAGTACTTC. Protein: CASTSGGTEQYF.

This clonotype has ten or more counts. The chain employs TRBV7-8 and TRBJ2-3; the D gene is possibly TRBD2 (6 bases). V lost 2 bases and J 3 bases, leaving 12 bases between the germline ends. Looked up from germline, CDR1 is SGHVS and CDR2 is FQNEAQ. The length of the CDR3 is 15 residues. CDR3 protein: CASSLRRGQTDTQYF. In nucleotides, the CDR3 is TGTGCCAGCAGCTTAAGGAGGGGCCAAACAGATACGCAGTATTTT.

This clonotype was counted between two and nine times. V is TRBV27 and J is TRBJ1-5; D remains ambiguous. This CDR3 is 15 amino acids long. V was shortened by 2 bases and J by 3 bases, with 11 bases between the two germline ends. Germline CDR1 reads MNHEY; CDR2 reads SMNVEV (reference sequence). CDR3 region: CASSLRGLFNQPQHF. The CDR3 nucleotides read TGTGCCAGCAGTTTAAGAGGTCTGTTCAATCAGCCCCAGCATTTT.

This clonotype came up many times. Here the CDR3 DNA reads TGTGCCAGCAGTTTACAGAGCTCATCTAATGAAAAACTGTTTTTT. It translates to CASSLQSSSNEKLFF. The chain is built from TRBV7-9 and TRBJ1-4; no clear D. Per germline, CDR1 SEHNR and CDR2 FQNEAQ (reference sequence). This CDR3 contains 15 residues. V was pared by 6 bases and J by 3 bases, with 14 bases between. The full variable domain, in which reference TRBV7-9 and TRBJ1-4 provide the parts outside the CDR3, is DTGVSQNPRHKITKRGQNVTFRCDPISEHNRLYWYRQTLGQGPEFLTYFQNEAQLEKSRLLSDRFSAERPKGSFSTLEIQRTEQGDSAMYLCASSLQSSSNEKLFFGSGTQLSVL.

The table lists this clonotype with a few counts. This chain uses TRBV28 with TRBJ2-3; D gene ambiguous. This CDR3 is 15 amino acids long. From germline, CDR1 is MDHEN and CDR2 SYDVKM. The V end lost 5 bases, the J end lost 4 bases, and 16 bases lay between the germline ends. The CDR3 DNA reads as TGTGCCAGCAGTCAGGTCCAGACAAGTCCAGATACGCAGTATTTT. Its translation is CASSQVQTSPDTQYF.

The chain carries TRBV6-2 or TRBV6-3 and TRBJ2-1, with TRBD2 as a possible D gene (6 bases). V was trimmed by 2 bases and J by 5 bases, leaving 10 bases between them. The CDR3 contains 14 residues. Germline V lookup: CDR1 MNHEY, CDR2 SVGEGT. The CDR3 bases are TGTGCCAGCAGTTACGCGGGACGGAACAATGAGCAGTTCTTC. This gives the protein CASSYAGRNNEQFF.

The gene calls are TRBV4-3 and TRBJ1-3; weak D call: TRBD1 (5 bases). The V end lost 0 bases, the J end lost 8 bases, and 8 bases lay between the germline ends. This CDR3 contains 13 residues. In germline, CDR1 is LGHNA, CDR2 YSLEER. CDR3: CASSQDGGDTIYF. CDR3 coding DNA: TGCGCCAGCAGCCAAGATGGGGGTGACACCATATATTTT.

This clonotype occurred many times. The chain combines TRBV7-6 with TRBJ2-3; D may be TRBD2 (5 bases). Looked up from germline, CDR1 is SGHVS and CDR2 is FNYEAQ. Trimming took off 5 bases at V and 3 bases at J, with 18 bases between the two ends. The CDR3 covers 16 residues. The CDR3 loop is CASSPSLDRRTDTQYF. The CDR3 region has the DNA TGTGCCAGCAGCCCATCACTAGACCGAAGGACAGATACGCAGTATTTT.

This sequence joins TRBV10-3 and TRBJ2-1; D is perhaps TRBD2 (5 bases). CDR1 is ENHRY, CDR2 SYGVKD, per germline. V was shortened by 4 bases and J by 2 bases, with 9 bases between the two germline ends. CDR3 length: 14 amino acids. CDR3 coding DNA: TGTGCCATCAGTGCCGAGGGCCCCTACAATGAGCAGTTCTTC. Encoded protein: CAISAEGPYNEQFF.

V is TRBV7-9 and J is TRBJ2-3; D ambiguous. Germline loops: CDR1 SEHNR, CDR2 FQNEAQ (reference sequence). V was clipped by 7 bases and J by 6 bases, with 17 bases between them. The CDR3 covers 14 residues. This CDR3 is CASTSAGPRDTQYF. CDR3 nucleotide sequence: TGTGCCAGCACCTCGGCCGGGCCCCGCGATACGCAGTATTTT. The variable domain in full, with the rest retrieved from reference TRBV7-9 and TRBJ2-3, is DTGVSQNPRHKITKRGQNVTFRCDPISEHNRLYWYRQTLGQGPEFLTYFQNEAQLEKSRLLSDRFSAERPKGSFSTLEIQRTEQGDSAMYLCASTSAGPRDTQYFGPGTRLTVL.

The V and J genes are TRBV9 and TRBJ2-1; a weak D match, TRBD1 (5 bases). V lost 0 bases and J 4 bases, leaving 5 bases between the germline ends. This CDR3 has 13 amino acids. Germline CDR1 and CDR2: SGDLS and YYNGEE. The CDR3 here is CASSVGQYNEQFF. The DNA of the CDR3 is TGTGCCAGCAGCGTAGGACAGTACAATGAGCAGTTCTTC.

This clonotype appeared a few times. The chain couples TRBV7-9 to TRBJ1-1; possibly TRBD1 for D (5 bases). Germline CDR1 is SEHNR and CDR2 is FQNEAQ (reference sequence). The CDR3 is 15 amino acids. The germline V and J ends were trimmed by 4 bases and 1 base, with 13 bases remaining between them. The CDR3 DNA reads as TGTGCCAGCAGCTGGGGACTTGGCTCGAACACTGAAGCTTTCTTT. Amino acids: CASSWGLGSNTEAFF.

CDR3 sequence: CASSLNGGTSQHF. CDR3 bases: TGCGCCAGCAGCTTGAATGGAGGGACATCGCAGCATTTT. V and J are TRBV5-1 and TRBJ1-5, with D maybe TRBD1 (6 bases). Trimming took off 1 base at V and 13 bases at J, with 15 bases between the two ends. The CDR3 loop spans 13 amino acids. Germline CDR1 SGHRS, CDR2 YFSETQ.

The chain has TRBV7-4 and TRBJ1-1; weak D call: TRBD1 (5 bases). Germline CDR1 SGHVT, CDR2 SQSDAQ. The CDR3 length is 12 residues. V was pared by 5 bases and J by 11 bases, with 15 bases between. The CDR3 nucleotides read TGTGCCAGCAGCCCCAGGGCTAGGTTGGCTTTCTTT. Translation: CASSPRARLAFF.

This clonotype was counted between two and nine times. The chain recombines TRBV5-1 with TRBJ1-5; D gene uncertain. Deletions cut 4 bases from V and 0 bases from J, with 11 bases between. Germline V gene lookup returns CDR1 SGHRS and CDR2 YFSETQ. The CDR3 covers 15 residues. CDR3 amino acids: CASSPGEYSNQPQHF. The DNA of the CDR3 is TGCGCCAGCAGCCCCGGGGAATATAGCAATCAGCCCCAGCATTTT.

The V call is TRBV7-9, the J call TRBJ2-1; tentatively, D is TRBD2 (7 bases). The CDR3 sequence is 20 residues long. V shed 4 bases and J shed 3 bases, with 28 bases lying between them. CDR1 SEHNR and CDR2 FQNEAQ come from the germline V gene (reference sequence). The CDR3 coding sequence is TGTGCCAGCAGCTCAACGATATCTGGCCTGGCGGGGGCTTTCTACAATGAGCAGTTCTTC. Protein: CASSSTISGLAGAFYNEQFF.

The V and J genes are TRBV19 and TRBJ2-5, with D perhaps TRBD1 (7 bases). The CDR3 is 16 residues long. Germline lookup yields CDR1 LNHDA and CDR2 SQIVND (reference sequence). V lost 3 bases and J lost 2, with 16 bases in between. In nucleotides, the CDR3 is TGTGCCAGTAGTATTGGGGGGACAGTCTTTCAAGAGACCCAGTACTTC. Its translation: CASSIGGTVFQETQYF.

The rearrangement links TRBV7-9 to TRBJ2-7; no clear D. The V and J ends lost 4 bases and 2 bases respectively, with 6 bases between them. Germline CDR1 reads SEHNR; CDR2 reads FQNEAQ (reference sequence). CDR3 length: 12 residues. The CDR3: CASSSRTYEQYV. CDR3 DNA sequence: TGTGCCAGCAGCTCAAGAACCTACGAGCAGTACGTC.

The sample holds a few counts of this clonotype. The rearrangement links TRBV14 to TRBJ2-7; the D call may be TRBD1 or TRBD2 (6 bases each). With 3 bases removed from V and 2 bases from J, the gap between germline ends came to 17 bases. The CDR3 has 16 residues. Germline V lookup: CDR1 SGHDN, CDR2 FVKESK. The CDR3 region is CASSHPRGPVPYEQYF. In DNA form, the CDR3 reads TGTGCCAGCAGCCACCCCCGGGGGCCAGTTCCCTACGAGCAGTACTTC.

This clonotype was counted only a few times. The DNA of the CDR3 is TGTGCCAGCAGCCGATCATCCCGGGAACTTGGGGGCTATGGCTACACCTTC. This encodes CASSRSSRELGGYGYTF. The rearrangement uses TRBV7-9 and TRBJ1-2, with a tentative D call TRBD1 (5 bases). The CDR3 spans 17 residues. V was shortened by 5 bases and J by 4 bases, with 23 bases between the two germline ends. The germline V gene encodes CDR1 SEHNR and CDR2 FQNEAQ (reference sequence). The whole variable domain, remainder taken from reference TRBV7-9 and TRBJ1-2, is DTGVSQNPRHKITKRGQNVTFRCDPISEHNRLYWYRQTLGQGPEFLTYFQNEAQLEKSRLLSDRFSAERPKGSFSTLEIQRTEQGDSAMYLCASSRSSRELGGYGYTFGSGTRLTVV.

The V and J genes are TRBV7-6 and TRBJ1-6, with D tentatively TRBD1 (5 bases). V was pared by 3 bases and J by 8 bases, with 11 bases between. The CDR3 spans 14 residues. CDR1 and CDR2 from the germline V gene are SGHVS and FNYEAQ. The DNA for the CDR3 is TGTGCCAGCAGCTTTCCAGGGCTGGATTCACCCCTCCACTTT. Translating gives CASSFPGLDSPLHF.

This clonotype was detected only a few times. The CDR3 loop reads CSVEPRAGDGNTIYF. The CDR3 coding sequence is TGCAGCGTTGAACCCAGGGCAGGGGATGGCAACACCATATATTTT. The chain recombines TRBV29-1 with TRBJ1-3; a weak D match, TRBD1 (6 bases). The germline CDR1 and CDR2 sequences are SQVTM and ANQGSEA. There are 15 residues in the CDR3. The germline V and J ends were trimmed by 2 bases and 7 bases, with 18 bases remaining between them.

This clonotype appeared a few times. CDR3 nucleotides: TGCAGCGTTGGGGGGGCTGGAGTGAACACTGAAGCTTTCTTT. Translated, it gives CSVGGAGVNTEAFF. V usage is TRBV29-1 and J usage is TRBJ1-1, with D perhaps matching TRBD1 (6 bases). Germline V gene sequence: CDR1 SQVTM, CDR2 ANQGSEA. V lost 4 bases and J lost 0, with 12 bases in between. This CDR3 is built from 14 residues.

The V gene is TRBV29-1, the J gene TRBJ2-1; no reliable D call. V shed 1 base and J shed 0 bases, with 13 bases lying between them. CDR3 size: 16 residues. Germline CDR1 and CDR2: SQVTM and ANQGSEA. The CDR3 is CSVEGLGGPSYNEQFF. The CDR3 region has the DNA TGCAGCGTTGAAGGTCTGGGTGGACCCTCCTACAATGAGCAGTTCTTC.

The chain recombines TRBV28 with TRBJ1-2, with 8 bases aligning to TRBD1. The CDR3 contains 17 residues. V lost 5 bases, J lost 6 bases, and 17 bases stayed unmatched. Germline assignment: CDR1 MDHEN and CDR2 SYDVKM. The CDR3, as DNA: TGTGCCAGCAGTCCCGGACAGGGCGAATACAATATCAATGGCTACACCTTC. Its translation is CASSPGQGEYNINGYTF.

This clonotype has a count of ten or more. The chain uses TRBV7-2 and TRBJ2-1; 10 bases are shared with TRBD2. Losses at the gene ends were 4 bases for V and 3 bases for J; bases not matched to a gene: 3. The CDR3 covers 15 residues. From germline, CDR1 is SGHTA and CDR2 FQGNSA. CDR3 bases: TGTGCCAGCAGCTCTCGGACTAGCGGCTACAATGAGCAGTTCTTC. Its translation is CASSSRTSGYNEQFF. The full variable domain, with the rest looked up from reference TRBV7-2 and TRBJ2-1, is GAGVSQSPSNKVTEKGKDVELRCDPISGHTALYWYRQSLGQGLEFLIYFQGNSAPDKSGLPSDRFSAERTGGSVSTLTIQRTQQEDSAVYLCASSSRTSGYNEQFFGPGTRLTVL.

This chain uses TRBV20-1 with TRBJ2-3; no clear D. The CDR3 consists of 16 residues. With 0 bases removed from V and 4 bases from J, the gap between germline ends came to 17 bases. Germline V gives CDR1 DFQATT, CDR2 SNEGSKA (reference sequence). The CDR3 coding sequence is TGCAGTGCTAGAGATCTCAGTAGCCTAGTCGCAGATACGCAGTATTTT. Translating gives CSARDLSSLVADTQYF.

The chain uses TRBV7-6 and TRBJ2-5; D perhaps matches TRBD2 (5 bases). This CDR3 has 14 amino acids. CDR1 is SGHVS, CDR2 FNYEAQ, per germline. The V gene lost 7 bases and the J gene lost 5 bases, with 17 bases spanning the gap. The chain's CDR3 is CASIPTRGRETQYF. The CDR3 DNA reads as TGTGCCAGCATCCCTACCCGAGGGCGTGAGACCCAGTACTTC.

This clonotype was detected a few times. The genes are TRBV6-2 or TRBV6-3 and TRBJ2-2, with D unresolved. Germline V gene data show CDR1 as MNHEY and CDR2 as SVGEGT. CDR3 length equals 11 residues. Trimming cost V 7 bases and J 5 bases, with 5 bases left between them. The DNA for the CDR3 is TGTGCCAGCATTCCTACCGGGGAGCTGTTTTTT. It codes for CASIPTGELFF.

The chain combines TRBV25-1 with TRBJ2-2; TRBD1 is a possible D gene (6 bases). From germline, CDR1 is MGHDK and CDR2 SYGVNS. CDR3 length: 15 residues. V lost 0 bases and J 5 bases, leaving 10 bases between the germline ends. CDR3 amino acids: CASSEYQGPTGELFF. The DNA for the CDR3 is TGTGCCAGCAGTGAATATCAGGGGCCTACCGGGGAGCTGTTTTTT.

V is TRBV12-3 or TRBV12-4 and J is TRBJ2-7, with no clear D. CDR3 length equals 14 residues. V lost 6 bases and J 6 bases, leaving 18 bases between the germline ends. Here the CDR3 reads CASRPESVGSEQYF. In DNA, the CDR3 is TGTGCCAGCAGACCCGAGAGCGTCGGGTCCGAGCAGTACTTC.